The 19 T cell receptor beta chains given below trace back to one sample, sequenced in a study of blood T cell repertoires in COVID-19. Sequenced by immunoSEQ multiplex PCR; TCRdb stores in-frame clones only, minus some. The data contain 250,000 to 350,000 clones, around 87% of them singletons. The sample was peripheral blood. These receptors originate from a man aged 18 to 29 with active or convalescent COVID-19.

The chain links TRBV15 to TRBJ1-1; TRBD1 agrees at 9 bases. In germline, CDR1 is LNHNV, CDR2 YYDKDF (reference sequence). CDR3 length: 13 amino acids. V gave up 5 bases and J gave up 10 bases; unmatched junction bases: 8. In DNA form, the CDR3 reads TGTGCCACCAGCGGGGGACAGGGATTAGGAGCTTTCTTT. Its protein product is CATSGGQGLGAFF.

This chain uses TRBV4-1 with TRBJ2-3; TRBD2 aligns across 7 bases. Germline CDR1 and CDR2: MGHRA and YSYEKL. V shed 0 bases, J shed 0 bases, and the junction held 18 bases outside the gene matches. This CDR3 has 21 amino acids. The CDR3 DNA reads as TGCGCCAGCAGCCAAGATCCGGCTAGCGGAGTTTTTCCAACTAGCACAGATACGCAGTATTTT. Encoded protein: CASSQDPASGVFPTSTDTQYF.

As concerns this clone: Within the sample, other DNA sequences also encode this same CDR3. This chain uses TRBV18 with TRBJ2-3; 8 bases line up with TRBD2. The ends lost 1 base at V and 0 bases at J; junction bases unmatched: 0. The V gene's germline CDR1 is KGHSH and CDR2 LQKENI. CDR3 length: 15 residues. The CDR3 coding sequence is TGTGCCAGCTCACCACTAGCGGGAAGCACAGATACGCAGTATTTT. Encoded protein: CASSPLAGSTDTQYF.

The chain uses TRBV11-2 and TRBJ2-6, with TRBD2 as a possible D gene (5 bases). The CDR3 extends over 18 amino acids. Germline CDR1 and CDR2: SGHAT and FQNNGV. V was shortened by 0 bases and J by 0 bases, with 12 bases between the two germline ends. The CDR3 protein is CASSLDFEGSSGANVLTF. In nucleotides, the CDR3 is TGTGCCAGCAGCTTAGATTTTGAGGGTTCCTCTGGGGCCAACGTCCTGACTTTC.

The chain links TRBV27 to TRBJ2-7; TRBD2 agrees at 12 bases. Unmatched junction bases numbered 6, after V lost 6 bases and J lost 3 bases. The CDR3 runs to 15 residues. Germline assignment: CDR1 MNHEY and CDR2 SMNVEV (reference sequence). CDR3 residues: CASSTTSGGNYEQYF. The CDR3 DNA follows: TGTGCCAGCAGCACAACTAGCGGGGGGAACTACGAGCAGTACTTC.

This chain joins TRBV7-9 and TRBJ2-7; TRBD2 aligns across 7 bases. V lost 1 base, J lost 3 bases, and 6 bases stayed unmatched. Germline V gives CDR1 SEHNR, CDR2 FQNEAQ (reference sequence). This CDR3 has 15 residues. The CDR3 coding sequence is TGTGCCAGCAGCTTAGTGGGGGGGTCGTACTACGAGCAGTACTTC. Its translation: CASSLVGGSYYEQYF.

This clone has more than one count but fewer than ten. The V call is TRBV24-1, the J call TRBJ2-5; D is perhaps TRBD2 (6 bases). Trimming pared 9 bases from V and 7 bases from J, leaving 11 bases between. The CDR3 extends over 11 amino acids. In germline, CDR1 is KGHDR, CDR2 SFDVKD. CDR3 region: CATGDGRTQYF. The DNA for the CDR3 is TGTGCCACCGGCGACGGGAGGACCCAGTACTTC.

The CDR3 loop is CASSLSTITDTQYF. CDR3 sequence (DNA): TGCGCCAGCAGCTTGTCTACCATCACAGATACGCAGTATTTT. The chain links TRBV5-1 to TRBJ2-3, with no clear D. Trimming removed 1 base at V and 2 bases at J, with 8 bases between. Germline V gives CDR1 SGHRS, CDR2 YFSETQ. The CDR3 covers 14 residues.

The chain recombines TRBV7-9 with TRBJ2-5, with D hard to call. Trimming cost V 3 bases and J 2 bases, with 10 bases left between them. The CDR3 has 14 amino acids. CDR1 and CDR2 (germline): SEHNR, FQNEAQ (reference sequence). CDR3 protein: CASSFSTSQETQYF. Written as DNA, the CDR3 is TGTGCCAGCAGCTTTAGCACCTCTCAAGAGACCCAGTACTTC.

V is TRBV7-2 and J is TRBJ2-1, with a tentative D call TRBD2 (5 bases). Between the trimmed V and J ends, which lost 4 bases and 6 bases, there was a span of 10 bases. The CDR3 has 13 amino acids. Germline CDR1 and CDR2: SGHTA and FQGNSA. In nucleotides, the CDR3 is TGTGCCAGCAGCTCAGTTCGGGGCAATGAGCAGTTCTTC. Encoded protein: CASSSVRGNEQFF.

Turning to this clone: Other DNA sequences within the sample encode an identical CDR3. The gene calls are TRBV5-1 and TRBJ2-3; 7 bases match TRBD1. This CDR3 spans 12 amino acids. V was clipped by 4 bases and J by 4 bases; unmatched bases: 0. Germline CDR1 reads SGHRS; CDR2 reads YFSETQ. CDR3 in amino acids: CASSQGADTQYF. Here the CDR3 DNA reads TGCGCCAGCAGCCAGGGGGCAGATACGCAGTATTTT.

CDR3 loop: CASRVPANYGYTF. The CDR3 DNA reads as TGTGCCAGCCGAGTTCCCGCTAACTATGGCTACACCTTC. The rearrangement links TRBV2 to TRBJ1-2; no clear D gene. The germline V gene encodes CDR1 SNHLY and CDR2 FYNNEI. This CDR3 contains 13 residues. V lost 8 bases to trimming and J lost 0 bases, with 10 bases between them.

V is TRBV15 and J is TRBJ1-5, with D unclear. Deletions cut 0 bases from V and 2 bases from J, with 8 bases between. Germline V lookup: CDR1 LNHNV, CDR2 YYDKDF (reference sequence). This CDR3 is built from 15 residues. CDR3 nucleotides: TGTGCCACCAGCAGAGATATGGGAGGCAATCAGCCCCAGCATTTT. This gives the protein CATSRDMGGNQPQHF.

The chain couples TRBV7-2 to TRBJ2-1; D possibly corresponds to TRBD2 (5 bases). The length of the CDR3 is 15 residues. From germline, CDR1 is SGHTA and CDR2 FQGNSA. V shed 5 bases and J shed 3 bases, with 14 bases lying between them. The CDR3 nucleotides read TGTGCCAGCAGCCCCTCCACTAGATACTACAATGAGCAGTTCTTC. Protein product: CASSPSTRYYNEQFF.

There are a few counts of this clone. V usage is TRBV3-1 (or the pseudogene TRBV3-2) and J usage is TRBJ1-1; unclear D gene. The germline V gene has CDR1 LGHDT and CDR2 YNNKEL (reference sequence). CDR3 length equals 13 residues. Trimming stripped 5 bases from V and 5 bases from J, with 12 bases between. This CDR3 reads CASSRRERTEAFF. The CDR3, as DNA: TGTGCCAGCAGCAGGCGTGAGCGGACTGAAGCTTTCTTT.

Here the CDR3 reads CASSEAGSSGQETQYF. The CDR3 bases are TGTGCCAGCAGTGAAGCGGGGTCTAGCGGGCAAGAGACCCAGTACTTC. The V and J genes are TRBV2 and TRBJ2-5; 8 positions agree with TRBD2. Germline CDR1 and CDR2: SNHLY and FYNNEI. The CDR3 runs 16 residues. V dropped 0 bases and J dropped 2; count of bases not matched to a gene: 5.

With regard to this clone: The identical CDR3 is also encoded by other nucleotide sequences in the sample. This sequence joins TRBV6-1 and TRBJ2-3, with 12 bases aligning to TRBD2. The length of the CDR3 is 15 residues. Trimming at V came to 2 bases and at J to 4 bases, leaving 1 base not matched to a gene. CDR1 and CDR2 (germline): MNHNS, SASEGT. CDR3 residues: CASSELAGGPDTQYF. In DNA form, the CDR3 reads TGTGCCAGCAGTGAACTAGCGGGGGGGCCAGATACGCAGTATTTT.

The chain carries TRBV7-9 and TRBJ2-5, with D maybe TRBD1 (6 bases). V was pared by 2 bases and J by 1 base, with 17 bases between. This CDR3 contains 17 residues. From germline, CDR1 is SEHNR and CDR2 FQNEAQ (reference sequence). This chain's CDR3 is CASSLRGSGNIQETQYF. The CDR3 DNA sequence: TGTGCCAGCAGCTTAAGGGGGTCGGGGAATATCCAAGAGACCCAGTACTTC.

This sequence joins TRBV7-6 and TRBJ2-7; 9 nucleotides agree with TRBD1. Germline V gene lookup returns CDR1 SGHVS and CDR2 FNYEAQ. The V and J ends lost 0 bases and 3 bases, in that order; junction bases with no gene match: 6. The CDR3 totals 16 residues. The CDR3, as DNA: TGTGCCAGCAGCTTAGCGAGAGGGACAGGGAACTACGAGCAGTACTTC. Protein: CASSLARGTGNYEQYF. Drawing the rest from reference TRBV7-6 and TRBJ2-7, the complete variable domain is GAGVSQSPRYKVTKRGQDVALRCDPISGHVSLYWYRQALGQGPEFLTYFNYEAQQDKSGLPNDRFSAERPEGSISTLTIQRTEQRDSAMYRCASSLARGTGNYEQYFGPGTRLTVT.